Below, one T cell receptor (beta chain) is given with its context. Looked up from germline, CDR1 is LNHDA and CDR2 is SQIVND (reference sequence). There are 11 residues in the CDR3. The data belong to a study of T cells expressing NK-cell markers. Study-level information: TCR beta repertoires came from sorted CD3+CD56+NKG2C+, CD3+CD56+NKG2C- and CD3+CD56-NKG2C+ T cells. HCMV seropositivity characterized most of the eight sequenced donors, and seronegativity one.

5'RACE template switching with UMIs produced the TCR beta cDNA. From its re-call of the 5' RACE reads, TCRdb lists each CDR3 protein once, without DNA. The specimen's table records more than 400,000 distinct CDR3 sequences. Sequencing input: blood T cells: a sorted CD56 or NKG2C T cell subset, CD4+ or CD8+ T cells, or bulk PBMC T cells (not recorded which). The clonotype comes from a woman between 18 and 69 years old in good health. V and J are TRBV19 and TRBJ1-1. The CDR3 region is CAIREGTEAFF.